The present T cell receptor (beta chain) was sequenced within a study of vaccination and CD4 T cells after COVID-19. Background on the study: Every participant had a vaccine, which was either BNT162b2 or mRNA-1273, given in two doses. Overlapping peptides of the spike proteins of SARS-CoV-2, HCoV-NL63, HCoV-OC43 and HCoV-229E were used for cell stimulation.

Documented treatment: roughly 11-day PBMC culture with coronavirus spike peptide pools or control peptides (ViraFEST assay). The Oncomine TCR Beta short-read assay was what sequenced the DNA obtained from cultured CD4+ T cells. TCRdb reanalysed the PCR reads using MiXCR and keeps one entry per CDR3 protein. Of about 12,000 distinct CDR3 sequences listed, roughly 56% are singletons. A note on this clonotype: The target antigen is unknown.

Germline CDR1 reads MNHEY; CDR2 reads SVGEGT. Trimming stripped 0 bases from V and 2 bases from J, with 14 bases between. This CDR3 comprises 16 residues. V usage is TRBV6-2 or TRBV6-3 and J usage is TRBJ2-7; D perhaps matches TRBD2 (5 bases). Sequencing was carried out using CD4+ T cells from blood, cultured in vitro. The receptor was derived from a human donor who had recovered from COVID-19. Written as DNA, the CDR3 is TGTGCCAGCAGTTACTCGACACGGGAACACACCTACGAGCAGTACTTC. This sequence encodes CASSYSTREHTYEQYF.